These 20 T cell receptor beta chains were sequenced from one sample in a study of blood T cell repertoires in COVID-19 (TCRdb year 2020). The library was generated by the immunoSEQ multiplex PCR assay. TCRdb carries this immuneACCESS record with in-frame sequences only. Its versions omit some clonotypes, under half of them owing to an unresolved V gene in the studies checked, with the rest unexplained. A total of some 250,000 clones appear in this sample, roughly nine tenths of them only once. The top ten clonotypes cover approximately 12% of the sample. The sequenced sample consisted of peripheral blood. The receptor set was obtained from a woman aged 25 to 39 with COVID-19, enrolled during active disease.

This clone is a singleton in its sample. The rearrangement links TRBV6-2 or TRBV6-3 to TRBJ2-1; D is possibly TRBD2 (5 bases). Trimming cost V 6 bases and J 2 bases, with 11 bases left between them. The CDR3 contains 14 residues. The germline gives CDR1 MNHEY, CDR2 SVGEGT. CDR3 DNA: TGTGCCAGCAGCCTAGCCGTAGCCTACAATGAGCAGTTCTTC. Translation: CASSLAVAYNEQFF.

V usage is TRBV19 and J usage is TRBJ2-6; D gene ambiguous. Germline CDR1 and CDR2: LNHDA and SQIVND (reference sequence). This CDR3 region has 15 residues. The V end lost 7 bases, the J end lost 2 bases, and 12 bases lay between the germline ends. CDR3 loop: CASTPLAAGANVLTF. The CDR3 nucleotides read TGTGCCAGTACCCCCCTGGCCGCTGGGGCCAACGTCCTGACTTTC.

The chain recombines TRBV29-1 with TRBJ2-3; 9 bases agree with TRBD2. With V trimmed by 5 bases and J by 2 bases, 5 bases remained unmatched. Germline-derived CDR1 and CDR2 are SQVTM and ANQGSEA. This CDR3 has 14 amino acids. CDR3 DNA sequence: TGCAGCGTTAAGACTAGCGGAAACACAGATACGCAGTATTTT. Translated: CSVKTSGNTDTQYF.

This chain links TRBV3-1 (or the pseudogene TRBV3-2) with TRBJ2-3; 9 nucleotides align to TRBD1. There are 15 residues in the CDR3. Germline loops: CDR1 LGHDT, CDR2 YNNKEL (reference sequence). Trimming took 4 bases from V and 4 from J; bases not matched to a gene: 6. CDR3 sequence reads: CASSLGTGPPDTQYF. CDR3 coding DNA: TGTGCCAGCAGCCTCGGGACAGGGCCCCCAGATACGCAGTATTTT.

This chain links TRBV7-8 with TRBJ1-1, with D possibly TRBD1 on 5 matching bases. Germline assignment: CDR1 SGHVS and CDR2 FQNEAQ. This CDR3 comprises 15 residues. V lost 6 bases and J lost 0, with 14 bases in between. The CDR3 sequence is CASSSLGGMNTEAFF. CDR3 sequence (DNA): TGTGCCAGCAGTTCACTCGGGGGTATGAACACTGAAGCTTTCTTT.

The J gene is TRBJ2-3, the V gene TRBV7-9; the match to TRBD2 covers 8 bases. The CDR3 sequence is 16 residues long. The germline V gene encodes CDR1 SEHNR and CDR2 FQNEAQ (reference sequence). After removal of 1 base from V and 4 bases from J, the junction contained 7 bases not matched to a gene. CDR3 sequence: CASSLGFLAGPDTQYF. In nucleotides, the CDR3 is TGTGCCAGCAGCTTAGGGTTCCTAGCGGGCCCAGATACGCAGTATTTT.

This chain uses TRBV5-4 with TRBJ1-2, with no clear D. The CDR3 sequence is 14 residues long. The germline V gene encodes CDR1 SGHNT and CDR2 YYREEE (reference sequence). Between the trimmed V and J ends, which lost 2 bases and 3 bases, there was a span of 11 bases. CDR3 coding DNA: TGTGCCAGCAGCTTCGCCGGGGATTACTATGGCTACACCTTC. Protein sequence: CASSFAGDYYGYTF.

This chain uses TRBV6-5 with TRBJ1-6, with 7 bases that match TRBD1. The J segment lost 14 bases and the V segment lost 2 bases, leaving 12 bases of the junction unmatched. This CDR3 has 15 residues. In germline, CDR1 is MNHEY, CDR2 SVGAGI. CDR3 coding DNA: TGTGCCAGCAGTTACCGGGACCGAGCCAGGGGGGCCCTCCACTTT. Its translation: CASSYRDRARGALHF.

The CDR3 DNA reads as TGTGCCAGCAGCGCCGACATCCTTAGCACAGATACGCAGTATTTT. Protein: CASSADILSTDTQYF. The rearrangement links TRBV5-5 to TRBJ2-3; D remains ambiguous. The CDR3 loop spans 15 amino acids. V lost 4 bases to trimming and J lost 0 bases, with 12 bases between them. CDR1 and CDR2 from the germline V gene are SGHKS and YYEKEE (reference sequence).

The V and J genes are TRBV10-1 and TRBJ2-7, with D unclear. The germline CDR1 and CDR2 sequences are WNHNN and SYGVQD (reference sequence). Trimming pared 3 bases from V and 2 bases from J, leaving 11 bases between. CDR3 length: 14 residues. The CDR3: CASSDRYPPYEQYF. Here the CDR3 DNA reads TGCGCCAGCAGTGATAGATACCCCCCCTACGAGCAGTACTTC.

The chain uses TRBV11-3 and TRBJ2-2, with 11 bases that match TRBD2. The ends lost 0 bases at V and 7 bases at J; junction bases unmatched: 1. Looked up from germline, CDR1 is SGHNT and CDR2 is YENEEA. The CDR3 covers 15 residues. CDR3 amino acids: CASSLELAGVGELFF. The CDR3 nucleotides read TGTGCCAGCAGCTTAGAACTAGCGGGGGTCGGGGAGCTGTTTTTT.

The chain is built from TRBV30 and TRBJ2-5; TRBD1 aligns across 9 bases. The CDR3 totals 19 residues. Germline values: CDR1 GTSNPN, CDR2 SVGIG (reference sequence). V shed 0 bases and J 7 bases; nucleotides not matched to a gene: 21. CDR3 in DNA: TGTGCCTGGAGTGTACTTACTACTTACCTGGGACAGGGTAGGGGGACCCAGTACTTC. Amino acid sequence: CAWSVLTTYLGQGRGTQYF. The full variable domain, in which reference TRBV30 and TRBJ2-5 provide the parts outside the CDR3, is SQTIHQWPATLVQPVGSPLSLECTVEGTSNPNLYWYRQAAGRGLQLLFYSVGIGQISSEVPQNLSASRPQDRQFILSSKKLLLSDSGFYLCAWSVLTTYLGQGRGTQYFGPGTRLLVL.

The chain has TRBV3-1 (or the pseudogene TRBV3-2) and TRBJ2-7; TRBD2 might be the D (5 bases). Trimming removed 2 bases at V and 4 bases at J, with 9 bases between. There are 13 residues in the CDR3. CDR1 is LGHDT and CDR2 is YNNKEL in the germline V gene (reference sequence). Written as DNA, the CDR3 is TGTGCCAGCAGCCAATTCCGCGGGTACGAGCAGTACTTC. Translation: CASSQFRGYEQYF.

The chain has TRBV5-1 and TRBJ2-5; D is possibly TRBD1 (6 bases). The CDR3 has 14 amino acids. V shed 3 bases and J shed 3 bases, with 12 bases lying between them. Germline-derived CDR1 and CDR2 are SGHRS and YFSETQ. The CDR3: CASSSGTFKETQYF. The CDR3 DNA is TGCGCCAGCAGCTCCGGGACATTCAAAGAGACCCAGTACTTC.

V is TRBV9 and J is TRBJ2-5, with 7 bases identical to TRBD2. V gave up 4 bases and J gave up 2 bases; unmatched junction bases: 8. The germline V gene has CDR1 SGDLS and CDR2 YYNGEE. This CDR3 is built from 15 residues. CDR3 DNA: TGTGCCAGCAGCTTCAGGACTAGAGGTCAAGAGACCCAGTACTTC. The encoded protein is CASSFRTRGQETQYF.

The V and J genes are TRBV6-5 and TRBJ2-7; D not resolved. The CDR3 is made up of 12 amino acids. Germline V gene data show CDR1 as MNHEY and CDR2 as SVGAGI. The V end was cut by 6 bases, the J end by 0 bases, with 6 bases between. CDR3 coding DNA: TGTGCCAGCAGCAGTACCTCCTACGAGCAGTACTTC. Translating it yields CASSSTSYEQYF.

Worth noting for this clone: One end of the junction is discordant with germline, which a read error may explain. The chain carries TRBV18 and TRBJ1-4; TRBD1 aligns across 9 bases. The CDR3 extends over 12 amino acids. Germline CDR1 is KGHSH and CDR2 is LQKENI. Written as DNA, the CDR3 is TGTGCCAGCTCACGAAACAGGGGGCGATCACAGTTT. Protein product: CASSRNRGRSQF.

This chain joins TRBV19 and TRBJ1-6; no reliable D call. From germline, CDR1 is LNHDA and CDR2 SQIVND (reference sequence). V lost 10 bases, J lost 5 bases, and 12 bases lay in between. CDR3 length equals 13 residues. The CDR3 here is CATRAADNSPLHF. CDR3 bases: TGTGCCACCCGGGCAGCGGATAATTCACCCCTCCACTTT.

The V call is TRBV5-4, the J call TRBJ1-6, with D uncertain. CDR1 and CDR2 (germline): SGHNT, YYREEE (reference sequence). CDR3 length equals 15 residues. V gave up 1 base and J gave up 8 bases, with 13 bases separating them. The CDR3 loop is CASSLTGFFDSPLHF. CDR3 DNA sequence: TGTGCCAGCAGCTTGACGGGGTTCTTCGATTCACCCCTCCACTTT.

The chain is built from TRBV10-3 and TRBJ2-5, with D perhaps matching TRBD2 (5 bases). V was shortened by 2 bases and J by 1 base, with 11 bases between the two germline ends. This CDR3 region has 15 residues. Germline CDR1 is ENHRY and CDR2 is SYGVKD. The CDR3 region is CAISEQADRQETQYF. DNA for the CDR3: TGTGCCATCAGTGAGCAAGCGGACCGCCAAGAGACCCAGTACTTC.